The source of this T cell receptor (beta chain) is a study of T cell repertoires in cytomegalovirus infection. Study-level background: Evidence of both CMV infection and a matching HLA type came from public TCR beta signatures.

This clonotype was seen at least ten times. Its specificity is unknown. One entry per CDR3 protein, called by TCRdb with MiXCR from the reads. This table has almost 300,000 distinct CDR3 sequences, 9.6% appearing once. General observations from the study: Cumulated frequencies of public TCR beta families served to identify carriers of CMV plus the relevant HLA. HLA-C-restricted CMV-specific TCR beta clonotypes were dominant in the ex vivo response.

The CDR3 runs 16 residues. The ends lost 5 bases at V and 1 base at J; junction bases unmatched: 9. Per the germline V gene, CDR1 is SEHNR and CDR2 is FQNEAQ (reference sequence). The source is a human donor in good health (CMV status not recorded). Some clones in this sample may be carry-over from other donors' samples. The gene calls are TRBV7-9 and TRBJ2-5, with 8 bases aligning to TRBD2. The source material was PBMCs. The DNA for the CDR3 is TGTGCCAGCAGCCGCGCCCGGCGGGGGGCCCAAGAGACCCAGTACTTC. It specifies CASSRARRGAQETQYF.